A selection of T cell receptor beta chains follows, all from one sample in a study of PD-1 blockade in mismatch repair-deficient tumors. This table comes from immunoSEQ multiplex PCR, and its TCRdb copy is limited to in-frame clones, with some not included. The top ten clones hold approximately 5% of a sample with tens of thousands of clones, 70% to 85% of them seen once. The specimen was peripheral blood, collected 2 weeks after starting pembrolizumab. The receptors were gathered from an adult with mismatch repair-deficient cancer. Both conserved end residues are part of each CDR3. The D gene is left open where the match is weak. The listing skips clone size in some rows; elsewhere it reads once, few, many or a size class.

>.|TRBV11-2|15|TRBJ2-7|.
TGTGCCAGCAGCTTAGGGCAGGGAACCTTCCGGGAGCAGTACTTC
CASSLGQGTFREQYF
>.|TRBV7-2|16|TRBJ2-7|.
TGTGCCAGCAGCTTCAATATAGGGGATATTTCCTACGAGCAGTACTTC
CASSFNIGDISYEQYF
>.|TRBV27|15|TRBJ2-1|.
TGTGCCAGCAGTTTAGGGGGGAGGTCCTACAATGAGCAGTTCTTC
CASSLGGRSYNEQFF
>TRBD1|TRBV27|15|TRBJ1-5|.
TGTGCCAGCAGTTTAGTCGGACAGGGGACTCAGCCCCAGCATTTT
CASSLVGQGTQPQHF
>.|TRBV7-2|13|TRBJ1-1|.
TGTGCCAGCAGCCTCATAGGGGGTTTAGAAGCTTTCTTT
CASSLIGGLEAFF
>.|TRBV5-8|14|TRBJ1-1|.
TGTGCCAGCAGACCTCAGAGGGGTTGGAGTGAAGCTTTCTTT
CASRPQRGWSEAFF
>.|TRBV7-2|17|TRBJ1-2|medium-sized
TGTGCCAGCAGCTCGTTTGACGGGGGACTCTATAACTATGGCTACACCTTC
CASSSFDGGLYNYGYTF
>.|TRBV30|12|TRBJ2-7|.
TGTGCCTGGAGCCAAGGGGTTCGGGAGCAGTACTTC
CAWSQGVREQYF
>.|TRBV11-2|12|TRBJ2-5|.
TGTGCCAGCAGCTTAAGCAGAGAGACCCAGTACTTC
CASSLSRETQYF
>.|TRBV19|12|TRBJ1-2|.
TGTGCCAGTAGTCCCGGGACGCGCGGCTACACCTTC
CASSPGTRGYTF
>.|TRBV11-2|14|TRBJ2-7|.
TGTGCCAGCAGCCGAGCCCGGGAGTCCTACGAGCAGTACTTC
CASSRARESYEQYF
>TRBD2|TRBV7-8|16|TRBJ2-1|.
TGTGCCAGCAGCTTAGTCCCTAGCGGGGCATACAATGAGCAGTTCTTC
CASSLVPSGAYNEQFF
>.|TRBV6-5|15|TRBJ1-1|.
TGTGCCAGCAGTGACTCCCCAACAGGGCTCACTGAAGCTTTCTTT
CASSDSPTGLTEAFF
>TRBD1|TRBV7-2|15|TRBJ1-2|.
TGTGCCAGCAGCTGGAACAGGGGGGAGAGCGGTGGCTACACCTTC
CASSWNRGESGGYTF
>.|TRBV2|13|TRBJ1-2|few
TGTGCCAGCAGTGACGGAGGGATCTATGGCTACACCTTC
CASSDGGIYGYTF
>.|TRBV7-9|15|TRBJ2-7|.
TGTGCCAGCAGCCCCCGGGACACTTTTTCCTACGAGCAGTACTTC
CASSPRDTFSYEQYF
>.|TRBV7-9|19|TRBJ1-5|.
TGTGCCAGCAACTTCTTCCCGGGACGCCGTACGGTCGGCAATCAGCCCCAGCATTTT
CASNFFPGRRTVGNQPQHF
>.|TRBV11-2|16|TRBJ1-1|.
TGTGCCAGCAGCTTAGGAAAGGCAGGGCCGAACACTGAAGCTTTCTTT
CASSLGKAGPNTEAFF
>.|TRBV18|14|TRBJ1-1|.
TGTGCCAGCTCACCACCGTCTCGGGCATCTGAAGCTTTCTTT
CASSPPSRASEAFF
>.|TRBV7-6|14|TRBJ2-7|.
TGTGCCAGCAGCTTACCAGGACAATCCTACGAGCAGTACTTC
CASSLPGQSYEQYF
>TRBD1|TRBV29-1|13|TRBJ1-4|once
TGCAGCGTTGGACAGGGGAATAGCGAAAAACTGTTTTTT
CSVGQGNSEKLFF
>TRBD2|TRBV27|17|TRBJ2-5|.
TGTGCCAGCAGCCTCACTAGCGGGAGGGCCCTCGAAGAGACCCAGTACTTC
CASSLTSGRALEETQYF
>.|TRBV5-6|14|TRBJ2-7|.
TGTGCCAGCAGCTCCAGTCGAGGGGCCTACGAGCAGTACTTC
CASSSSRGAYEQYF
>.|TRBV15|15|TRBJ1-2|.
TGTGCCACCAGCAGCAGACGGGACATGGATTCTGGGGGCACCTTC
CATSSRRDMDSGGTF
>.|TRBV30|14|TRBJ1-3|.
TGTGCCTGGAAGGCAGGGGTCGGTGGAAACACCATATATTTT
CAWKAGVGGNTIYF
>.|TRBV7-2|13|TRBJ2-7|.
TGTGCCAGCAGCTCGGGACCGCTCTACGAGCAGTACTTC
CASSSGPLYEQYF
>.|TRBV5-1|15|TRBJ2-1|.
TGCGCCAGCAGCTTGGGGTCTGCCTCCTACAATGAGCAGTTCTTC
CASSLGSASYNEQFF
>.|TRBV10-3|17|TRBJ2-1|.
TGTGCCATCAGTGAGTCGAGCGGACTCGCGAGCTCTAATGAGCAGTTCTTC
CAISESSGLASSNEQFF
>.|TRBV5-1|16|TRBJ2-3|.
TGCGCCAGCAGCTTGGCCGCAGGGTACCACACAGATACGCAGTATTTT
CASSLAAGYHTDTQYF
>.|TRBV10-3|17|TRBJ1-2|.
TGTGCCATCAGCGAAAAGACAGTGGGGTTTCTTAACTATGGCTACACCTTC
CAISEKTVGFLNYGYTF
>.|TRBV2|12|TRBJ1-1|.
TGTGCCAGCATGTACGATGACACTGAAGCTTTCTTT
CASMYDDTEAFF
>.|TRBV10-3|13|TRBJ2-7|.
TGTGCCATCCGGGGGAGACTTTCCTACGAGCAGTACTTC
CAIRGRLSYEQYF
>TRBD2|TRBV19|14|TRBJ2-5|.
TGTGCCAGTAACCGCGGGAGAAACCAAGAGACCCAGTACTTC
CASNRGRNQETQYF
>.|TRBV7-8|11|TRBJ1-1|.
TGTGCCAGCAGCACCCAGGACGTAGCTTTCTTT
CASSTQDVAFF
>.|TRBV28|13|TRBJ1-2|.
TGTGCCAGCCAAGGCCACCAGGGCTATGGCTACACCTTC
CASQGHQGYGYTF
>.|TRBV30|13|TRBJ2-3|.
TGTGCCTGGAGTAGGGGCCTGACAGATACGCAGTATTTT
CAWSRGLTDTQYF
>.|TRBV29-1|11|TRBJ2-3|.
TGCAGCGCGACGGAATTGGATACGCAGTATTTT
CSATELDTQYF
>.|TRBV5-1|11|TRBJ2-5|.
TGCGCCAGCAGCTACCAAGAGACCCAGTACTTC
CASSYQETQYF
>TRBD1|TRBV30|11|TRBJ2-7|.
TGTGCCTGGGACAGGGGCTACGAGCAGTACTTC
CAWDRGYEQYF
>TRBD1|TRBV6-6|15|TRBJ2-7|.
TGTGCCAGCAGTTACTCGGGGACAGGGTCCTACGAGCAGTACTTC
CASSYSGTGSYEQYF
>.|TRBV7-7|15|TRBJ2-3|.
TGTGCTAGCAGCTCGGGCGGGACTAGCACAGATACGCAGTATTTT
CASSSGGTSTDTQYF
>.|TRBV4-3|16|TRBJ1-2|.
TGCGCCAGCAGCCAAGACTATGCGGGGGCAGCCTATGGCTACACCTTC
CASSQDYAGAAYGYTF
>TRBD1|TRBV18|14|TRBJ1-4|once
TGTGCCAGCTCACTGCAGGGGGCAAATGAAAAACTGTTTTTT
CASSLQGANEKLFF
>TRBD1|TRBV6-1|15|TRBJ1-5|.
TGTGCCAGCAGTGAGAGCAGGGGGGGCAATCAGCCCCAGCATTTT
CASSESRGGNQPQHF
>TRBD1|TRBV5-1|16|TRBJ1-4|.
TGCGCCAGCAGCTTGCAGGGGGCTTTGGAAGATGAAAAACTGTTTTTT
CASSLQGALEDEKLFF
>.|TRBV7-9|12|TRBJ2-7|.
TGTGCCAGCAGCATAAGCTCCTACGAGCAGTACTTC
CASSISSYEQYF
>TRBD1|TRBV19|18|TRBJ1-1|.
TGTGCCAGTAGTATAGATCTCTGGGACAGGGTCAGGAACACTGAAGCTTTCTTT
CASSIDLWDRVRNTEAFF
>.|TRBV5-8|12|TRBJ1-2|.
TGTGCCAGCAGCTTGCGAGACTATGGCTACACCTTC
CASSLRDYGYTF
>.|TRBV4-1|13|TRBJ2-1|.
TGCGCCAGCAGCCAGCCTCCGGTTGGACCGACGTTCTTC
CASSQPPVGPTFF
>TRBD1|TRBV11-1|15|TRBJ1-1|.
TGTGCCAGCAGCTTGACAGGGGGGGTGAACACTGAAGCTTTCTTT
CASSLTGGVNTEAFF
>.|TRBV19|14|TRBJ2-7|.
TGTGCCAGTAGTATGGCTAGGGGGGCCTACGAGCAGTACTTC
CASSMARGAYEQYF
>.|TRBV6-5|16|TRBJ2-3|.
TGTGCCAGCAGTTTAAAATACGTGTCAAGCACAGATACGCAGTATTTT
CASSLKYVSSTDTQYF
>.|TRBV7-3|15|TRBJ2-7|.
TGTGCCAGCAGCGCCCTGCGGACACCTTCCTACGAGCAGTACTTC
CASSALRTPSYEQYF
>.|TRBV7-9|14|TRBJ2-6|.
TGTGCCAGCAGCTTAGATACGGAGCGCAACGTCCTGACTTTC
CASSLDTERNVLTF
>.|TRBV21-1|14|TRBJ2-7|.
TGTGCCAGCAGCAAATTCGCCAGATCCTACGAGCAGTACTTC
CASSKFARSYEQYF
>.|TRBV18|13|TRBJ2-5|.
TGTGCCAGCTCACCATCAGGGCGGGAGACCCAGTACTTC
CASSPSGRETQYF